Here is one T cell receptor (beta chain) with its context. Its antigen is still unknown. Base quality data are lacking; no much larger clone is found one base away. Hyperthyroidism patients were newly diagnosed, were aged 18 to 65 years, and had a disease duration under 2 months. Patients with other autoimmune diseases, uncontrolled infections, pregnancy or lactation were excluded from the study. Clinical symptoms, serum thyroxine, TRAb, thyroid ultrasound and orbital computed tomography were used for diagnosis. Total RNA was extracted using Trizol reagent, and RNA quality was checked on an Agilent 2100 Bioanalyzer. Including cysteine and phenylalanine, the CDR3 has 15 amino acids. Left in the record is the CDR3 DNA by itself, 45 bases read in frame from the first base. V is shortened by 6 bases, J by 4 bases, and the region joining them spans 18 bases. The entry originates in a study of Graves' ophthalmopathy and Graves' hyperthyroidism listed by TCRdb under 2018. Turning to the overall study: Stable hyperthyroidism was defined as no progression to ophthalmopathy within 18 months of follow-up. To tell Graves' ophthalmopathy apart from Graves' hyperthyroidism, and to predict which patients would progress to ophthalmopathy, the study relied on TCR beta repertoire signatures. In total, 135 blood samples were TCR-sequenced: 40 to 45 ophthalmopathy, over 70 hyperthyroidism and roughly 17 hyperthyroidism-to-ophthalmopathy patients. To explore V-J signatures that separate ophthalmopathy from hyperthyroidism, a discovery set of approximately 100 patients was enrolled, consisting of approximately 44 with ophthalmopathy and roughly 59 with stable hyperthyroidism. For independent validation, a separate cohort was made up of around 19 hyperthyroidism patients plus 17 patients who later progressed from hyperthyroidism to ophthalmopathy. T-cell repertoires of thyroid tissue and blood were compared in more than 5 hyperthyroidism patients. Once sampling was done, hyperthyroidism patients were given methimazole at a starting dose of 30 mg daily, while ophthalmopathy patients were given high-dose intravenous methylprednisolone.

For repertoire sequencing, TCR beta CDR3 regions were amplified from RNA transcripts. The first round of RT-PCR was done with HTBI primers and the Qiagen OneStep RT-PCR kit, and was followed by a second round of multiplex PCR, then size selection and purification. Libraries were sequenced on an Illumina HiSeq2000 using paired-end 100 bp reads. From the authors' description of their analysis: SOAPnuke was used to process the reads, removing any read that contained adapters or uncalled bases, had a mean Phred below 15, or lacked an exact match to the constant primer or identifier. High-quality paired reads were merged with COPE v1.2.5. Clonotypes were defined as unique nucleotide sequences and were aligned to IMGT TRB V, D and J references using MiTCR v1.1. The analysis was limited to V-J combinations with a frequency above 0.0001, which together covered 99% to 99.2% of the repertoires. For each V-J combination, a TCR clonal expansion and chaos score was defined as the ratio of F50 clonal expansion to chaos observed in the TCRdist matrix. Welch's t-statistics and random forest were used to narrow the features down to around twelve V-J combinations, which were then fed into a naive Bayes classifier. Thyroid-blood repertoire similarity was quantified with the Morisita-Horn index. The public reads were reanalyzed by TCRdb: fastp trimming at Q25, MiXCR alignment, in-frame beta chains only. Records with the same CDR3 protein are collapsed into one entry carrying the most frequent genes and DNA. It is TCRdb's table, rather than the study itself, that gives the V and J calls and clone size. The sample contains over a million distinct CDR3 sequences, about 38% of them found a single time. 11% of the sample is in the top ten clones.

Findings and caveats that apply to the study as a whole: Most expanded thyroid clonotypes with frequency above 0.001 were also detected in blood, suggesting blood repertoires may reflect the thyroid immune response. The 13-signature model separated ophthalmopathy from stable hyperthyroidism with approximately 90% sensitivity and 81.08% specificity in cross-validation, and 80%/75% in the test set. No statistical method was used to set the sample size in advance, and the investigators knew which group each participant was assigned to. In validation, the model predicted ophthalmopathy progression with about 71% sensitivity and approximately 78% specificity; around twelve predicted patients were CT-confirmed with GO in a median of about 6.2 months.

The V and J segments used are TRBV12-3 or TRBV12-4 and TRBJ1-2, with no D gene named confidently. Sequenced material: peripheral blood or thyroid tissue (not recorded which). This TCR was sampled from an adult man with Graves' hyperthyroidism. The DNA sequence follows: TGTGCCAGCAGCCCCCGGTTGAGTGCCAGCTATGGCTACACCTTC. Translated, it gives CASSPRLSASYGYTF.